This T cell receptor (beta chain) derives from a study of identical twins. Study outcomes and limitations: Fewer insertions marked abundant cord blood beta clonotypes; young adult naive trended weakly, memory not at all.

The CDR3 has 14 amino acids. V lost 1 base and J lost 4, with 10 bases in between. The germline V gene has CDR1 KGHSH and CDR2 LQKENI. Donors were all healthy Caucasians. The authors used template switching to add a universal primer site and gave cDNA unique molecular identifiers. From the 5' RACE reads, TCRdb called clonotypes with MiXCR, one entry per CDR3 protein. The sample holds approximately 490,000 distinct CDR3 sequences, under 25% seen once. Points on this clonotype: What it binds is unknown.

Separately, the same data were catalogued under a study of yellow fever vaccine responses in identical twins.

This TCR derives from a woman younger than 30 in good health. This rearrangement joins TRBV18 to TRBJ1-1; D not resolved. Material: CD4+ T cells sorted from blood. DNA of the CDR3: TGTGCCAGCTCACCACTCCTGGAGAGCACTGAAGCTTTCTTT. This encodes CASSPLLESTEAFF.